This entry lists 25 T cell receptor beta chains sequenced from one sample in a study of blood T cell repertoires in COVID-19. TCRdb keeps only in-frame clones here, not all; method: immunoSEQ multiplex PCR. The sample holds 150,000 to 200,000 clones, more than 75% seen once. The sample consisted of PBMCs or T cells enriched from blood (not recorded which). These TCRs come from a man aged 55-75 years who had been exposed to COVID-19.

The chain recombines TRBV19 with TRBJ1-5, with TRBD1 matching 12 bases. Germline loops: CDR1 LNHDA, CDR2 SQIVND (reference sequence). This CDR3 contains 18 residues. V lost 8 bases and J lost 2; bases outside the gene matches: 13. CDR3 loop: CASSLPGQGASGNQPQHF. CDR3 DNA sequence: TGTGCCAGTTCCCTTCCGGGACAGGGGGCATCGGGCAATCAGCCCCAGCATTTT.

The chain employs TRBV6-1 and TRBJ2-1; 11 nucleotides line up with TRBD2. This CDR3 is built from 17 residues. Trimming at V came to 4 bases and at J to 10 bases, leaving 15 bases not matched to a gene. Germline V lookup: CDR1 MNHNS, CDR2 SASEGT. In nucleotides, the CDR3 is TGTGCCAGCAGTGCGACGTGGGGACTAGCGGCCACTTCGGAGCAGTTCTTC. Its translation is CASSATWGLAATSEQFF.

The rearrangement links TRBV9 to TRBJ2-3; 12 positions match TRBD2. The V and J ends lost 3 bases and 3 bases, in that order; junction bases with no gene match: 2. This CDR3 comprises 15 residues. Germline V gene data show CDR1 as SGDLS and CDR2 as YYNGEE. The CDR3 nucleotides read TGTGCCAGCAGCGCGACTAGCGGGAGAACAGATACGCAGTATTTT. It is translated as CASSATSGRTDTQYF.

This sequence joins TRBV5-8 and TRBJ1-2; D gene uncertain. V lost 0 bases, J lost 4 bases, and 7 bases lay in between. Germline CDR1 reads SGHTS; CDR2 reads YDEGEE. There are 13 residues in the CDR3. CDR3 sequence: CASSLGAAYGYTF. Written as DNA, the CDR3 is TGTGCCAGCAGCTTGGGGGCAGCCTATGGCTACACCTTC.

The chain carries TRBV7-9 and TRBJ1-1; the match to TRBD1 covers 7 bases. Losses at the gene ends were 5 bases for V and 1 base for J; bases not matched to a gene: 7. Germline CDR1 and CDR2: SEHNR and FQNEAQ (reference sequence). This CDR3 is 15 amino acids long. CDR3 coding DNA: TGTGCCAGCAGCCGACGGACAGGACCGAACACTGAAGCTTTCTTT. Protein sequence: CASSRRTGPNTEAFF.

The genes are TRBV19 and TRBJ2-1; 15 bases match TRBD2. The CDR3 loop spans 19 amino acids. V lost 1 base and J lost 7; bases outside the gene matches: 11. Germline-derived CDR1 and CDR2 are LNHDA and SQIVND (reference sequence). CDR3: CASSIGTSGRAMVRNEQFF. The CDR3 DNA follows: TGTGCCAGTAGTATAGGGACTAGCGGGAGGGCCATGGTAAGGAATGAGCAGTTCTTC.

The chain is built from TRBV7-2 and TRBJ2-3; 8 bases map to TRBD1. Germline V CDR1 and CDR2: SGHTA, FQGNSA. The CDR3 spans 13 residues. The V segment lost 1 base and the J segment 11 bases; nucleotides outside the gene matches: 5. CDR3 DNA sequence: TGTGCCAGCAGCTTAGGTGGCAGGGGGCTGCAGTATTTT. This codes for CASSLGGRGLQYF.

The chain combines TRBV5-1 with TRBJ1-1, with D unresolved. This CDR3 has 14 residues. The V and J ends lost 4 bases and 4 bases respectively, with 14 bases between them. Germline V gives CDR1 SGHRS, CDR2 YFSETQ. CDR3 DNA: TGCGCCAGCAGCCCGGTAGCCTTGAGCACTGAAGCTTTCTTT. It yields the protein CASSPVALSTEAFF.

V usage is TRBV19 and J usage is TRBJ2-2, with 8 bases aligning to TRBD2. The length of the CDR3 is 15 residues. Germline assignment: CDR1 LNHDA and CDR2 SQIVND (reference sequence). J was trimmed by 6 bases and V by 2 bases; bases with no gene match: 5. CDR3 bases: TGTGCCAGTAGTATATCGAGCGGGAGACCCGGGGAGCTGTTTTTT. This codes for CASSISSGRPGELFF. Variable domain in full (rest from reference TRBV19 and TRBJ2-2): DGGITQSPKYLFRKEGQNVTLSCEQNLNHDAMYWYRQDPGQGLRLIYYSQIVNDFQKGDIAEGYSVSREKKESFPLTVTSAQKNPTAFYLCASSISSGRPGELFFGEGSRLTVL.

This clone has just one count. The chain links TRBV9 to TRBJ1-2, with D possibly being TRBD1 (6 bases). The CDR3 runs to 14 residues. Per germline, CDR1 SGDLS and CDR2 YYNGEE. V lost 4 bases and J lost 2, with 12 bases in between. Here the CDR3 reads CASSITDSNYGYTF. The CDR3 bases are TGTGCCAGCAGCATAACGGACAGCAACTATGGCTACACCTTC.

The genes are TRBV24-1 and TRBJ1-5; TRBD1 matches at 7 bases. In germline, CDR1 is KGHDR, CDR2 SFDVKD. This CDR3 region has 12 residues. V gave up 9 bases and J gave up 2 bases; unmatched junction bases: 0. The CDR3 DNA is TGTGCCACCCAGGGGGGCAATCAGCCCCAGCATTTT. This codes for CATQGGNQPQHF.

This rearrangement joins TRBV9 to TRBJ1-1, with 8 bases identical to TRBD1. Germline V CDR1 and CDR2: SGDLS, YYNGEE. CDR3 length: 16 residues. The junction had 18 bases not matched to a gene; V was cut back by 3 bases and J by 11 bases. The CDR3 bases are TGTGCCAGCAGCGCTTCCGGGACAGGACGCTCTACGTCGGCTTTCTTT. This gives the protein CASSASGTGRSTSAFF. Full variable domain (rest looked up from reference TRBV9 and TRBJ1-1): DSGVTQTPKHLITATGQRVTLRCSPRSGDLSVYWYQQSLDQGLQFLIQYYNGEERAKGNILERFSAQQFPDLHSELNLSSLELGDSALYFCASSASGTGRSTSAFFGQGTRLTVV.

The chain uses TRBV7-2 and TRBJ1-5; 7 bases map to TRBD1. CDR1 is SGHTA and CDR2 is FQGNSA in the germline V gene. Unmatched junction bases numbered 11, after V lost 5 bases and J lost 4 bases. The CDR3 has 16 residues. CDR3 DNA sequence: TGTGCCAGCAGCAACATAGGTGGCAGGGGGAATCAGCCCCAGCATTTT. Residues: CASSNIGGRGNQPQHF.

The chain joins TRBV4-2 to TRBJ1-2; D uncertain. The germline V gene has CDR1 LGHNA and CDR2 YNFKEQ. CDR3 length: 12 amino acids. V shed 4 bases and J shed 7 bases, with 10 bases lying between them. CDR3 nucleotides: TGTGCCAGCAGCCTCTCCTCCAGTGGCTACACCTTC. Translating gives CASSLSSSGYTF.

The V and J genes are TRBV28 and TRBJ1-2; D is possibly TRBD1 (5 bases). V was pared by 3 bases and J by 8 bases, with 16 bases between. The CDR3 sequence is 14 residues long. Looked up from germline, CDR1 is MDHEN and CDR2 is SYDVKM. The CDR3 nucleotides read TGTGCCAGCAGTTTGGGCGATCTCAGGGTGGGCTACACCTTC. Translation gives CASSLGDLRVGYTF.

CDR3 sequence (DNA): TGCAGCGTTAAGGGACAGGGTAACACTGAAGCTTTCTTT. Protein sequence: CSVKGQGNTEAFF. The chain uses TRBV29-1 and TRBJ1-1; 9 bases fit TRBD1. Germline V gene lookup returns CDR1 SQVTM and CDR2 ANQGSEA. The CDR3 covers 13 residues. Trimming at V came to 5 bases and at J to 2 bases, leaving 3 bases not matched to a gene.

This chain joins TRBV24-1 and TRBJ2-5; 8 bases match TRBD2. Per the germline V gene, CDR1 is KGHDR and CDR2 is SFDVKD. This CDR3 spans 15 amino acids. The V gene end was trimmed by 4 bases and the J gene end by 5 bases; junction bases not matched to a gene: 8. The CDR3 spells CATSDPSGGIETQYF. In DNA, the CDR3 is TGTGCCACCAGTGACCCCAGCGGGGGCATCGAGACCCAGTACTTC.

J is TRBJ1-5 and V is TRBV2, with 8 bases that match TRBD1. CDR1 and CDR2 (germline): SNHLY, FYNNEI. CDR3 size: 16 residues. Trimming at V came to 6 bases and at J to 3 bases, leaving 10 bases not matched to a gene. For the CDR3, the DNA is TGTGCCAGCAGGCAGTTACAGGGGGAGCTCAATCAGCCCCAGCATTTT. Its protein is CASRQLQGELNQPQHF.

The chain joins TRBV24-1 to TRBJ2-1; no clear D gene. The CDR3 spans 13 residues. In germline, CDR1 is KGHDR, CDR2 SFDVKD. Trimming pared 0 bases from V and 10 bases from J, leaving 9 bases between. The CDR3 region has the DNA TGTGCCACCAGTGATTTGTTCGTCACAGAGCAGTTCTTC. Translation gives CATSDLFVTEQFF.

The CDR3 region is CASSDRTATNTEAFF. Written as DNA, the CDR3 is TGTGCCAGCAGTGACCGGACAGCGACAAACACTGAAGCTTTCTTT. The chain couples TRBV6-1 to TRBJ1-1; D may be TRBD1 (6 bases). CDR1 is MNHNS, CDR2 SASEGT, per germline. The V end was cut by 3 bases, the J end by 2 bases, with 13 bases between. CDR3 length: 15 amino acids.

The chain is built from TRBV10-1 and TRBJ2-3; 8 bases align to TRBD2. V trimming: 4 bases; J trimming: 4 bases; junction bases outside the gene matches: 16. This CDR3 is 18 amino acids long. CDR1 WNHNN and CDR2 SYGVQD come from the germline V gene (reference sequence). The CDR3 coding sequence is TGCGCCAGCAGTGCTGGGACTAGAGATTACCTAGCCTCAGATACGCAGTATTTT. Protein: CASSAGTRDYLASDTQYF.

The chain recombines TRBV29-1 with TRBJ2-7; the match to TRBD2 covers 11 bases. The CDR3 extends over 12 amino acids. CDR1 SQVTM and CDR2 ANQGSEA come from the germline V gene. V lost 3 bases to trimming and J lost 7 bases; unmatched junction nucleotides: 2. CDR3 sequence: CSVDRLAGEQYF. CDR3 nucleotides: TGCAGCGTTGATAGACTAGCGGGGGAGCAGTACTTC.

Regarding this clone: One junction end disagrees with the germline gene, perhaps due to a read error. The V call is TRBV7-9, the J call TRBJ1-1; D not certain. The CDR3 runs to 14 residues. The germline V gene encodes CDR1 SEHNR and CDR2 FQNEAQ (reference sequence). In DNA form, the CDR3 reads TGTGCCAGCAGCTTAGTAGGGAGGAACGCTGAAGCTTTCTTT. It translates to CASSLVGRNAEAFF.

J is TRBJ2-3 and V is TRBV4-3, with 12 bases matching TRBD2. The V segment lost 0 bases and the J segment 5 bases; nucleotides outside the gene matches: 12. The CDR3 sequence is 19 residues long. Germline values: CDR1 LGHNA, CDR2 YSLEER. The CDR3 region is CASSQEGLAGGYELDTQYF. In DNA, the CDR3 is TGCGCCAGCAGCCAAGAGGGCCTAGCGGGAGGGTATGAGTTAGATACGCAGTATTTT.

The V call is TRBV7-8, the J call TRBJ1-1; D perhaps matches TRBD1 (5 bases). CDR1 and CDR2 from the germline V gene are SGHVS and FQNEAQ. The CDR3 is made up of 14 amino acids. V lost 0 bases, J lost 4 bases, and 9 bases lay in between. CDR3 in DNA: TGTGCCAGCAGCTTAGCGCGGGGCCGCACTGAAGCTTTCTTT. Translated, it gives CASSLARGRTEAFF.